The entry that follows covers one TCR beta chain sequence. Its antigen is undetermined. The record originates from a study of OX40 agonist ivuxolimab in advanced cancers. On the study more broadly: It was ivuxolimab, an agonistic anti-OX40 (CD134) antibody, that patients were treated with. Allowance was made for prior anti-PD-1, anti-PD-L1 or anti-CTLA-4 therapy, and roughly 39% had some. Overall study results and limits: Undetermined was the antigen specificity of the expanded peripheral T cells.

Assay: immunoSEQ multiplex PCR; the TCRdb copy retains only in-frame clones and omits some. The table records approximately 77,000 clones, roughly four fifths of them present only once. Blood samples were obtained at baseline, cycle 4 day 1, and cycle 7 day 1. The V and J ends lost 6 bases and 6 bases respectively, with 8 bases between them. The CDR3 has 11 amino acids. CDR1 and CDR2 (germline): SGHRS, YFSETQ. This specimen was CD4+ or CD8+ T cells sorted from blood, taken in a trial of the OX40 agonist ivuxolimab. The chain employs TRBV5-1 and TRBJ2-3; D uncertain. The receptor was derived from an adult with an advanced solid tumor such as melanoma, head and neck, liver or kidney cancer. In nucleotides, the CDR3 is TGCGCCAGCATGGTAGATGATACGCAGTATTTT. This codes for CASMVDDTQYF.